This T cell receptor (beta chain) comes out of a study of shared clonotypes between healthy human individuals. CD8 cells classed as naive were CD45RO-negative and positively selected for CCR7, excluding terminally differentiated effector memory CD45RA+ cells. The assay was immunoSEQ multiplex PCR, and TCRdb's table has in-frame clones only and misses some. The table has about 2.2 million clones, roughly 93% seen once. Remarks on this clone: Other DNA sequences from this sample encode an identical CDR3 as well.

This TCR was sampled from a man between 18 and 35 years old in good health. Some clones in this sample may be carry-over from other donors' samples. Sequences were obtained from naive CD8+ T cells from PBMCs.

The CDR3 sequence is CASSQEGSYNEQFF. The CDR3 DNA reads as TGCGCCAGCAGCCAAGAGGGCAGCTACAATGAGCAGTTCTTC. The genes are TRBV4-3 and TRBJ2-1; D is unclear. The CDR3 totals 14 residues. The germline gives CDR1 LGHNA, CDR2 YSLEER. Trimming removed 0 bases from V and 3 bases from J, with 6 bases in between.